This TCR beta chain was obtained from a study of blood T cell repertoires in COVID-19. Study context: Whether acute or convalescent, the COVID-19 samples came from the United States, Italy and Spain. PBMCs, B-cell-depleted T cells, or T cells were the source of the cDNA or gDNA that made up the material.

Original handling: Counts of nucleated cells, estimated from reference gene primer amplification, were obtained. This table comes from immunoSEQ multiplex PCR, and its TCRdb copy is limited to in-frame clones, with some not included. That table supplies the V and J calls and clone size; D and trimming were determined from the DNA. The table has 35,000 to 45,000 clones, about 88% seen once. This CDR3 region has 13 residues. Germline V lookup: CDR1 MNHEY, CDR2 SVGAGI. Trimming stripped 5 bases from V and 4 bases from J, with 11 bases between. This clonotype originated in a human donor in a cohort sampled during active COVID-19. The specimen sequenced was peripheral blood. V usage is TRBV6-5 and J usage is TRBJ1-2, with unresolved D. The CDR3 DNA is TGTGCCAGCAGTCCGGGGTCTTTCTATGGCTACACCTTC. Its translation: CASSPGSFYGYTF.